Sequencing of this T cell receptor beta chain was carried out in a study of technical replicates of blood from several donors. CDR3 size: 13 residues. Trimming took 6 bases from V and 5 from J; bases not matched to a gene: 6. Germline V gene sequence: CDR1 SGHDN, CDR2 FVKESK. Produced via immunoSEQ multiplex PCR; TCRdb's table is partial and in-frame only. The data show around 58,000 clones, about 87% seen once. The genes are TRBV14 and TRBJ1-2, with 7 bases lining up with TRBD1. The TCR comes from a human donor in good health. Some clones in this sample may be carry-over from other donors' samples. Sample: PBMCs. The CDR3 DNA reads TGTGCCAGCAGAAGGGACAGCAAGTATGGCTACACCTTC. Its protein is CASRRDSKYGYTF.